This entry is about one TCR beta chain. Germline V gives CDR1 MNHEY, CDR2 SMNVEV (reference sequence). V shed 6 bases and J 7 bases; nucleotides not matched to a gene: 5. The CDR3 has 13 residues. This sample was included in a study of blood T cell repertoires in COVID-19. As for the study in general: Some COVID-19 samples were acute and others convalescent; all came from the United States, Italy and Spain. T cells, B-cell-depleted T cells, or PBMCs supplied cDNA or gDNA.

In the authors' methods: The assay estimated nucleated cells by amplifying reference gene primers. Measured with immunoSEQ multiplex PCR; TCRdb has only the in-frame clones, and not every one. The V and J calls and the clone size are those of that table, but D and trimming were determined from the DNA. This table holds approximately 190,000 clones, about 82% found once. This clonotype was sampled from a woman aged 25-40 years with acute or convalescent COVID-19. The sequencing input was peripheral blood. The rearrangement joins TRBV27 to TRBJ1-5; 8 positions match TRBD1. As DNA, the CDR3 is TGTGCCAGCAGCGGACAGGGCGGGCAGCCCCAGCATTTT. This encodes CASSGQGGQPQHF.